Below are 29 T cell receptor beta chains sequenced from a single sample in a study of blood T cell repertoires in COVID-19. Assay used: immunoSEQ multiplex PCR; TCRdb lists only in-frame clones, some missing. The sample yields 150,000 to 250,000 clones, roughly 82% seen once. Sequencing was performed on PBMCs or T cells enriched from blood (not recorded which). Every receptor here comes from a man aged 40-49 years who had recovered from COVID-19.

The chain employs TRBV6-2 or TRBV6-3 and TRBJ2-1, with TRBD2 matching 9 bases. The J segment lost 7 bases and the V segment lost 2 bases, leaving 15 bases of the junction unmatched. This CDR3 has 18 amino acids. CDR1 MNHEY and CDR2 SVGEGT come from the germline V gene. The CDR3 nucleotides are TGTGCCAGCAGTTACCACGGAATGGGGCTAGCGGGACCGAATGAGCAGTTCTTC. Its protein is CASSYHGMGLAGPNEQFF.

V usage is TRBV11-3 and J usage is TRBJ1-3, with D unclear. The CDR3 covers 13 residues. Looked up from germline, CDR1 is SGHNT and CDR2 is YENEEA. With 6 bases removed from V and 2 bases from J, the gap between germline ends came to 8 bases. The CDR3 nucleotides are TGTGCCAGCAGTGTAATCGCTGGAAACACCATATATTTT. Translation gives CASSVIAGNTIYF.

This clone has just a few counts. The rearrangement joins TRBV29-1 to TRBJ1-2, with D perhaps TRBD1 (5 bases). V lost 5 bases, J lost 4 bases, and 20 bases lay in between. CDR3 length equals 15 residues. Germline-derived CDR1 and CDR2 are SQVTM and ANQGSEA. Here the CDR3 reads CSVSRATAGIYGYTF. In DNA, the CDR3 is TGCAGCGTTTCAAGGGCGACAGCGGGAATCTATGGCTACACCTTC.

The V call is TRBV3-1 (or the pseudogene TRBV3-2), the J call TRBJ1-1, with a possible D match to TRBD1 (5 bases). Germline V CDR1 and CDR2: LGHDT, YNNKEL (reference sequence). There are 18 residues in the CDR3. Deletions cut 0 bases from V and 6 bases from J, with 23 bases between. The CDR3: CASSQDYGDSGYVAEAFF. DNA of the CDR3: TGTGCCAGCAGCCAAGATTATGGAGACAGTGGATATGTAGCTGAAGCTTTCTTT.

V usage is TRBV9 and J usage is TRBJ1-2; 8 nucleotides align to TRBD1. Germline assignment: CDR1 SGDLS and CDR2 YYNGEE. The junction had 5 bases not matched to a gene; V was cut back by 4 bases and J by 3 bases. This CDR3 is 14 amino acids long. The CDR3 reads CASSPLDRDYGYTF. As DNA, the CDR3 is TGTGCCAGCAGCCCTTTGGACAGGGACTATGGCTACACCTTC.

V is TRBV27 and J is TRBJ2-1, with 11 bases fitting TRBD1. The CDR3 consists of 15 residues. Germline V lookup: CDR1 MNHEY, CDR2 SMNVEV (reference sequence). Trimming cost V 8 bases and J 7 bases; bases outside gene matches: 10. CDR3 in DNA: TGTGCCAGCCAAGAAATTGGACAGGGGGCGAATGAGCAGTTCTTC. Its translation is CASQEIGQGANEQFF.

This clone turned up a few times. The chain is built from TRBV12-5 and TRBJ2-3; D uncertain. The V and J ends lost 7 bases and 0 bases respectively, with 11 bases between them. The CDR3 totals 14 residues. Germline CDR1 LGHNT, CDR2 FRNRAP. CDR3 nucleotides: TGTGCTAGTGCCCGAGAGCCGAGCACAGATACGCAGTATTTT. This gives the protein CASAREPSTDTQYF.

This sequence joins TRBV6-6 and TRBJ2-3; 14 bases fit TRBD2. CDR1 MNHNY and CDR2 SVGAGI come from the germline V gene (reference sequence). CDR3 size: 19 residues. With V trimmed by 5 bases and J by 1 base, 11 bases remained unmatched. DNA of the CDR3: TGTGCCAGCAGTCCTGCCGGGACTAGCGGGAGTGGTGGCACAGATACGCAGTATTTT. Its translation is CASSPAGTSGSGGTDTQYF.

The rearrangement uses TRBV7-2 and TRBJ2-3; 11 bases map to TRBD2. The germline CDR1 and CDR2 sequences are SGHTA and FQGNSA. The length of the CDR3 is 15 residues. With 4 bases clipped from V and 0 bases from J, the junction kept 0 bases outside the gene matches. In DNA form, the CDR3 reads TGTGCCAGCAGCTGGACTAGCGGGAGCACAGATACGCAGTATTTT. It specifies CASSWTSGSTDTQYF.

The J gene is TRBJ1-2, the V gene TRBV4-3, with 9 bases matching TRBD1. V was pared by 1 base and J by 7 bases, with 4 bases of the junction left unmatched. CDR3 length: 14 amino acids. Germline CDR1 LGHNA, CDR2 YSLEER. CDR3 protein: CASSQGTGEGGYTF. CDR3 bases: TGCGCCAGCAGCCAAGGGACAGGGGAGGGTGGCTACACCTTC.

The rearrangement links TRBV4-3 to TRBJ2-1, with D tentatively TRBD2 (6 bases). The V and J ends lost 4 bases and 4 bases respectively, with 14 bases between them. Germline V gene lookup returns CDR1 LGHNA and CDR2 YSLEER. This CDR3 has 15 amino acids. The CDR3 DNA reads TGCGCCAGCAGCCCGGGTTGGGGGGTATACAATGAGCAGTTCTTC. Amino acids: CASSPGWGVYNEQFF.

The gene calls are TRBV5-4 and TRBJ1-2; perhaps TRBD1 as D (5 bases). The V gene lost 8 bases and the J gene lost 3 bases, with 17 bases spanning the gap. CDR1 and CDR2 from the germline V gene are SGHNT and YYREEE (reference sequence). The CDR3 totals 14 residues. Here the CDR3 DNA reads TGTGCCAGTACTACAGCTGGGGGGGACTATGGCTACACCTTC. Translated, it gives CASTTAGGDYGYTF.

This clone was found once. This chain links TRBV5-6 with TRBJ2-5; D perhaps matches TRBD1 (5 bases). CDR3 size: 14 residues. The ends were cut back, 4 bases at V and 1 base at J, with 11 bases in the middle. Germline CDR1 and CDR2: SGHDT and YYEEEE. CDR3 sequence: CASSQLDSQETQYF. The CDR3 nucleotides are TGTGCCAGCAGCCAGTTAGACAGCCAAGAGACCCAGTACTTC.

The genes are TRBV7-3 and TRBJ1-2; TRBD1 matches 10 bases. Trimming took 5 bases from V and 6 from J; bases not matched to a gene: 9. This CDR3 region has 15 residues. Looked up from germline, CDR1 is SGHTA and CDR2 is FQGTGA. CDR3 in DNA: TGTGCCAGCAGCCCCCAGGGGGACAGGGGAAATGGCTACACCTTC. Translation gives CASSPQGDRGNGYTF.

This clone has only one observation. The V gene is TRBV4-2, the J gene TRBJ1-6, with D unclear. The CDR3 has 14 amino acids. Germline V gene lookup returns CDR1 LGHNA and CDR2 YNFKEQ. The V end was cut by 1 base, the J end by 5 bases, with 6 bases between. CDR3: CASSQVQNNSPLHF. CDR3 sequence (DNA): TGTGCCAGCAGCCAAGTACAGAATAATTCACCCCTCCACTTT.

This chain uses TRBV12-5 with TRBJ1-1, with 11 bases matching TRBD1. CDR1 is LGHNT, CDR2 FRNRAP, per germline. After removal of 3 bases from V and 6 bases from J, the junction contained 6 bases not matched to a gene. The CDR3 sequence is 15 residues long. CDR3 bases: TGTGCTAGTGGTTTTGCACCGGGACAGGGGGCTGAAGCTTTCTTT. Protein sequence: CASGFAPGQGAEAFF.

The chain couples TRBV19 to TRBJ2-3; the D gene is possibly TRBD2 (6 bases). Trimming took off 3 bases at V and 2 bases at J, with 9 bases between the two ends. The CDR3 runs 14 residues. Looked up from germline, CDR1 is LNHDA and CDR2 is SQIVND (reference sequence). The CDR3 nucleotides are TGTGCCAGTAGTATGGGGGAGGACACAGATACGCAGTATTTT. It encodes CASSMGEDTDTQYF.

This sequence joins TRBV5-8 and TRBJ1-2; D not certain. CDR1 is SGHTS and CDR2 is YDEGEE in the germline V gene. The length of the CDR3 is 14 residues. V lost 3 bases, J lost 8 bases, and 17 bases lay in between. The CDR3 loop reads CASSWEDLAGGYTF. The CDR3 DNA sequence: TGTGCCAGCAGCTGGGAGGACCTCGCGGGCGGCTACACCTTC.

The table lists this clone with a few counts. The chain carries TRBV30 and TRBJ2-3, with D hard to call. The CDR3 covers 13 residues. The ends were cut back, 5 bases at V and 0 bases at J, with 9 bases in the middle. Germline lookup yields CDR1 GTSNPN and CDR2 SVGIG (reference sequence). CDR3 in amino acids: CAWGPYSTDTQYF. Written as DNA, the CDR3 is TGTGCCTGGGGGCCCTACAGCACAGATACGCAGTATTTT.

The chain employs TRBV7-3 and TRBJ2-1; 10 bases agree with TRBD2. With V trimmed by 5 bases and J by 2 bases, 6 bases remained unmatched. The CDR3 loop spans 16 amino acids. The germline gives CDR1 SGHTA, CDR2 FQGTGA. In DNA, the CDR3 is TGTGCCAGCAGCCCACCCGGGACTAGCGCCTACAATGAGCAGTTCTTC. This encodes CASSPPGTSAYNEQFF.

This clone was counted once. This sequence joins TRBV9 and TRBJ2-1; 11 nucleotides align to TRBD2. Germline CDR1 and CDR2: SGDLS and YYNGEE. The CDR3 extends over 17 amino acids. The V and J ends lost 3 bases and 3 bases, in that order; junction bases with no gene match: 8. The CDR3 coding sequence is TGTGCCAGCAGCGCCTCCGTTAGCGGGGGGGGCTACAATGAGCAGTTCTTC. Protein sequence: CASSASVSGGGYNEQFF.

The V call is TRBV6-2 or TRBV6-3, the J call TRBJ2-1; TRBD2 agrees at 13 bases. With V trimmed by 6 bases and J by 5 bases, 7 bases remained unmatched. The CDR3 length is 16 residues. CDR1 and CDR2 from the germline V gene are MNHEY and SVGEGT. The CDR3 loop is CASSPRTSGRNNEQFF. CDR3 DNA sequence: TGTGCCAGCAGCCCAAGGACTAGCGGGAGAAACAATGAGCAGTTCTTC.

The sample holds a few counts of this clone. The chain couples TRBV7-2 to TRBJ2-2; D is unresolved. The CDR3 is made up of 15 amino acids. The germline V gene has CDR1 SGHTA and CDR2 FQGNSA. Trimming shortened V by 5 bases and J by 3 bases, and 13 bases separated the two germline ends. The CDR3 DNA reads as TGTGCCAGCAGCCCATATAGCCGGTACACCGGGGAGCTGTTTTTT. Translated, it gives CASSPYSRYTGELFF. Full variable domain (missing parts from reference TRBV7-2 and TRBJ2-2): GAGVSQSPSNKVTEKGKDVELRCDPISGHTALYWYRQSLGQGLEFLIYFQGNSAPDKSGLPSDRFSAERTGGSVSTLTIQRTQQEDSAVYLCASSPYSRYTGELFFGEGSRLTVL.

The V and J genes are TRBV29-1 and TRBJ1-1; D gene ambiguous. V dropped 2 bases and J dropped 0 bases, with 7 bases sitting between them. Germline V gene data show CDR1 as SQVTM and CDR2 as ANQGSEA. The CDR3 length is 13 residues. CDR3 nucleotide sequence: TGCAGCGTTGAACCAGACATGAACACTGAAGCTTTCTTT. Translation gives CSVEPDMNTEAFF.

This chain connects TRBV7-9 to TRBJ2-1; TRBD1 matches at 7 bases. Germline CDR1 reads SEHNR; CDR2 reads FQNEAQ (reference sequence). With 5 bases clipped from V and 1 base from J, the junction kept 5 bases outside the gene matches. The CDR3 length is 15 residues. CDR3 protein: CASSATGYSYNEQFF. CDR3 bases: TGTGCCAGCAGCGCGACAGGGTATTCCTACAATGAGCAGTTCTTC.

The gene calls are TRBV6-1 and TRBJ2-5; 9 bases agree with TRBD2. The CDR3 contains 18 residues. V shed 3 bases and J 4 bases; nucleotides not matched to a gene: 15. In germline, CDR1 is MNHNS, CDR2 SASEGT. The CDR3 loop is CASSDLLAGGPVSETQYF. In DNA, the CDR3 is TGTGCCAGCAGTGACCTCCTGGCGGGAGGGCCAGTTTCAGAGACCCAGTACTTC.

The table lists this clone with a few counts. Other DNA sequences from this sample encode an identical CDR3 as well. The CDR3 here is CASSPGTDSYNEQFF. CDR3 DNA sequence: TGTGCCAGCAGCCCAGGGACAGACTCCTACAATGAGCAGTTCTTC. V gene TRBV3-1 (or the pseudogene TRBV3-2) combines with J gene TRBJ2-1; TRBD1 agrees at 7 bases. J gave up 0 bases and V 4 bases, and 3 bases lay outside the gene matches. The CDR3 runs 15 residues. Germline values: CDR1 LGHDT, CDR2 YNNKEL (reference sequence).

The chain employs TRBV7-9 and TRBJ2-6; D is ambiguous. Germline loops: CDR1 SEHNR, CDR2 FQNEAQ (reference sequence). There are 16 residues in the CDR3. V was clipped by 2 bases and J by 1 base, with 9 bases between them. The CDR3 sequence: CASSLIVRSGANVLTF. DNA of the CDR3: TGTGCCAGCAGCTTAATCGTCAGGTCTGGGGCCAACGTCCTGACTTTC. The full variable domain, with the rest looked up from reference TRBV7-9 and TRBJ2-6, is DTGVSQNPRHKITKRGQNVTFRCDPISEHNRLYWYRQTLGQGPEFLTYFQNEAQLEKSRLLSDRFSAERPKGSFSTLEIQRTEQGDSAMYLCASSLIVRSGANVLTFGAGSRLTVL.

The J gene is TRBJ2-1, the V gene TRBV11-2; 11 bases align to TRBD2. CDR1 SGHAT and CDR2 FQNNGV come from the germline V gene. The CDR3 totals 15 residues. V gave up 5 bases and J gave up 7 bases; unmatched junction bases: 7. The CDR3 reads CASSATSGSGNEQFF. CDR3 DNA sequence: TGTGCCAGCAGCGCCACTAGCGGGAGTGGGAATGAGCAGTTCTTC.